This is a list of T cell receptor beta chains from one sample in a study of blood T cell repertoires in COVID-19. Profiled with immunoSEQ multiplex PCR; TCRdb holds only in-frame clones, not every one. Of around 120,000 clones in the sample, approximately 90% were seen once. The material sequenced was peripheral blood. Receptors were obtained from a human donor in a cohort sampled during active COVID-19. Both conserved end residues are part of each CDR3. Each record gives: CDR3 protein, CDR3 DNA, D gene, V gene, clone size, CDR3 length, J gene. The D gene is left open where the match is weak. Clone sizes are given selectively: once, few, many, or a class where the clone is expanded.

CASSDMGTGGKEQYF TGTGCCAGCAGTGACATGGGCACAGGGGGGAAGGAGCAGTACTTC TRBD1 TRBV6-1 once 15 TRBJ2-7
CASYPAGGAPSGANVLTF TGTGCCAGTTACCCCGCGGGGGGCGCTCCCTCTGGGGCCAACGTCCTGACTTTC TRBD2 TRBV19 few 18 TRBJ2-6
CASSPGLAGVNEQFF TGTGCCAGCAGCCCCGGACTAGCGGGAGTAAATGAGCAGTTCTTC TRBD2 TRBV27 . 15 TRBJ2-1
CASSLMSSYNEQFF TGTGCCAGCAGCTTAATGAGCTCCTACAATGAGCAGTTCTTC . TRBV7-8 . 14 TRBJ2-1
CASSEVAGPGTYGYTF TGTGCCAGCAGTGAAGTGGCGGGACCAGGGACCTATGGCTACACCTTC . TRBV6-1 . 16 TRBJ1-2
CASSGGAGIYEQYF TGTGCCAGCAGTGGGGGGGCAGGTATCTACGAGCAGTACTTC . TRBV9 medium-sized 14 TRBJ2-7
CASSLGIAGYNEQFF TGTGCCAGCAGCTTAGGTATAGCGGGATACAATGAGCAGTTCTTC TRBD2 TRBV7-9 . 15 TRBJ2-1
CASSIGATNEQFF TGTGCCAGTAGTATAGGGGCGACCAATGAGCAGTTCTTC . TRBV19 . 13 TRBJ2-1
CASSLLSGGSGNTIYF TGCGCCAGCAGCTTGCTCTCAGGGGGTAGCGGAAACACCATATATTTT TRBD1 TRBV5-1 . 16 TRBJ1-3
CASSLVRLAGLETQYF TGTGCCAGCAGCTTAGTTAGACTAGCGGGCCTAGAGACCCAGTACTTC TRBD2 TRBV7-2 . 16 TRBJ2-5
CASSFGLAGGKETQYF TGTGCCAGCAGCTTCGGACTAGCGGGAGGGAAAGAGACCCAGTACTTC TRBD2 TRBV7-9 . 16 TRBJ2-5
CASSGEYSDTQYF TGTGCCAGCAGCGGAGAGTACTCAGATACGCAGTATTTT . TRBV9 . 13 TRBJ2-3
CASSFYLAGESSGELFF TGTGCCAGCAGCTTTTATCTAGCGGGAGAGTCAAGCGGGGAGCTGTTTTTT TRBD2 TRBV7-6 . 17 TRBJ2-2
CASSFGQGRDEKLFF TGTGCCAGCAGCTTCGGACAGGGGAGGGATGAAAAACTGTTTTTT TRBD1 TRBV7-9 . 15 TRBJ1-4
CASSLASGRETQYF TGCGCCAGCAGCCTTGCTAGCGGGAGAGAGACCCAGTACTTC TRBD2 TRBV5-1 . 14 TRBJ2-5
CASSPRGGHEQFF TGCGCCAGCAGCCCCAGGGGCGGTCATGAGCAGTTCTTC . TRBV5-1 . 13 TRBJ2-1
CASRESRGLETQYF TGTGCCAGCAGGGAGAGCAGGGGCTTAGAGACCCAGTACTTC . TRBV7-9 . 14 TRBJ2-5
CASSPTSPEQFF TGTGCCAGCAGTCCCACTAGCCCTGAGCAGTTCTTC . TRBV28 . 12 TRBJ2-1
CASSQNSGDTQYF TGTGCCAGTAGCCAGAATAGCGGAGATACGCAGTATTTT . TRBV19 . 13 TRBJ2-3
CASSPDRASGANVLTF TGTGCCAGCAGTCCGGACAGGGCCTCTGGGGCCAACGTCCTGACTTTC TRBD1 TRBV2 . 16 TRBJ2-6
CASSSRGGNTEAFF TGTGCCAGCAGCTCCCGGGGGGGTAACACTGAAGCTTTCTTT . TRBV5-4 . 14 TRBJ1-1
CAVGAGTGVIFEQYF TGTGCCGTTGGGGCCGGGACAGGGGTAATTTTCGAGCAGTACTTC TRBD1 TRBV10-3 . 15 TRBJ2-7
CASSPETGSQYF TGTGCCAGCTCACCCGAGACAGGCTCGCAGTATTTT . TRBV18 . 12 TRBJ2-3
CASSFRDIFTGELFF TGCGCCAGCAGCTTCCGGGACATTTTCACCGGGGAGCTGTTTTTT . TRBV5-1 . 15 TRBJ2-2
CASSSQTGKGRKLFF TGTGCCAGCAGCTCCCAGACAGGGAAAGGAAGAAAACTGTTTTTT TRBD1 TRBV5-4 once 15 TRBJ1-4
CASSPGGQVLQFF TGTGCCAGCAGCCCTGGGGGACAGGTGTTGCAGTTCTTC TRBD1 TRBV5-4 . 13 TRBJ2-1
CASSVRQGAPYEQYF TGTGCCAGCAGCGTACGGCAGGGGGCCCCCTACGAGCAGTACTTC TRBD1 TRBV9 . 15 TRBJ2-7
CASSVGQGGETQYF TGCGCCAGCAGCGTAGGACAGGGTGGAGAGACCCAGTACTTC TRBD1 TRBV5-1 . 14 TRBJ2-5
CASSPRLAGGHEQYF TGTGCCAGCAGCCCTCGACTAGCGGGAGGGCACGAGCAGTACTTC TRBD2 TRBV7-9 . 15 TRBJ2-7
CASSGTPTYEQYF TGCGCCAGCAGCGGGACTCCAACCTACGAGCAGTACTTC . TRBV10-2 . 13 TRBJ2-7
CASSFARGSYEQYF TGTGCCAGCAGTTTCGCGAGAGGAAGCTACGAGCAGTACTTC . TRBV28 . 14 TRBJ2-7
CASKQGQAYEQYF TGCGCCAGCAAACAAGGACAGGCCTACGAGCAGTACTTC TRBD1 TRBV5-1 . 13 TRBJ2-7
CSGQGSYGYTF TGCAGTGGACAGGGGTCCTATGGCTACACCTTC TRBD1 TRBV20-1 . 11 TRBJ1-2
CASSLGRGTGGVMIEQYF TGTGCCAGCAGTTTGGGCAGGGGGACTGGAGGGGTAATGATTGAGCAGTACTTC . TRBV28 . 18 TRBJ2-7
CASSYDREANQPQHF TGTGCCAGCAGTTATGACAGGGAAGCTAATCAGCCCCAGCATTTT TRBD1 TRBV2 . 15 TRBJ1-5
CASSEEGPPRAYNSPLHF TGTGCCAGCAGTGAAGAGGGGCCACCAAGGGCCTATAATTCACCCCTCCACTTT . TRBV6-1 . 18 TRBJ1-6
CASSLVGSGGDRGDTQYF TGTGCCAGCAGCTTGGTGGGTAGCGGGGGGGATCGGGGAGATACGCAGTATTTT TRBD2 TRBV5-4 . 18 TRBJ2-3
CASGLDGLNSPLHF TGTGCCAGCGGGCTCGATGGGCTAAATTCACCCCTCCACTTT . TRBV27 few 14 TRBJ1-6
CASSLEGAGVGEQFF TGTGCCAGCAGTTTAGAGGGGGCCGGGGTGGGTGAGCAGTTCTTC TRBD1 TRBV27 . 15 TRBJ2-1
CASSLAGNSGNTIYF TGCGCCAGCAGCTTGGCAGGAAACTCTGGAAACACCATATATTTT . TRBV5-1 . 15 TRBJ1-3
CASSAGGGNEKLFF TGTGCCAGCAGTGCAGGGGGAGGAAATGAAAAACTGTTTTTT TRBD1 TRBV28 . 14 TRBJ1-4
CSASRTSGSYEQYF TGCAGTGCTAGTCGCACTAGCGGATCGTACGAGCAGTACTTC TRBD2 TRBV20-1 . 14 TRBJ2-7
CASSLDYNEQFF TGCGCCAGCAGCCTAGACTACAATGAGCAGTTCTTC . TRBV10-2 . 12 TRBJ2-1
CASSSLAAPGYEQYF TGTGCCAGCAGCTCTCTAGCGGCCCCGGGGTACGAGCAGTACTTC TRBD2 TRBV28 . 15 TRBJ2-7
CASSTGGAGWYGYTF TGTGCCAGTAGCACAGGGGGCGCGGGTTGGTATGGCTACACCTTC TRBD1 TRBV19 . 15 TRBJ1-2
CASSSRTGGYTEAFF TGTGCCAGCAGCTCACGGACAGGGGGGTACACTGAAGCTTTCTTT TRBD1 TRBV9 once 15 TRBJ1-1
CASSLSGRRNEQYF TGTGCCAGCAGCCTGAGCGGGAGAAGGAACGAGCAGTACTTC TRBD2 TRBV11-2 once 14 TRBJ2-7
CASSQEGPGAYNEQFF TGTGCCAGCAGCCAAGAAGGGCCGGGGGCCTACAATGAGCAGTTCTTC . TRBV3-1/TRBV3-2 . 16 TRBJ2-1
CASSLRGPLAGLQETQYF TGTGCCAGCAGCTTGAGGGGCCCCCTAGCGGGCCTCCAAGAGACCCAGTACTTC TRBD2 TRBV7-8 . 18 TRBJ2-5
CASSLSTTGSGDEQFF TGTGCCAGCAGTTTATCTACGACAGGATCCGGCGATGAGCAGTTCTTC . TRBV27 . 16 TRBJ2-1
CASRDRGYEQYF TGTGCCAGCAGGGACAGGGGTTACGAGCAGTACTTC TRBD1 TRBV12-3/TRBV12-4 . 12 TRBJ2-7
CASSSDTVISNYGYTF TGTGCCAGCAGCTCGGATACAGTGATTTCTAACTATGGCTACACCTTC . TRBV7-6 . 16 TRBJ1-2
CASSSPPDRYTEAFF TGTGCCAGCAGTTCTCCTCCCGACAGGTACACTGAAGCTTTCTTT . TRBV28 . 15 TRBJ1-1